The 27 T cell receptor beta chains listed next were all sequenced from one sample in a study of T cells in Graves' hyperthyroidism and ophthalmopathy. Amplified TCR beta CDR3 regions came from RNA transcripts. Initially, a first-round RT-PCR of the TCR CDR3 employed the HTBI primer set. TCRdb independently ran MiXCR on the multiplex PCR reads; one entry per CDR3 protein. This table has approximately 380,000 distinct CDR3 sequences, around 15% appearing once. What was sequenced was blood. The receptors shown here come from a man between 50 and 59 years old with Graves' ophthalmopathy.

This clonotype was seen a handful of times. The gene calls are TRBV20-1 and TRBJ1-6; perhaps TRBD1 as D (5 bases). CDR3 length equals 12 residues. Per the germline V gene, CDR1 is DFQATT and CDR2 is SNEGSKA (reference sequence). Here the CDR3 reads CSAGDLGSPLHF. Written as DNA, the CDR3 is TGCAGCGCGGGGGACCTGGGTTCACCCCTCCACTTT.

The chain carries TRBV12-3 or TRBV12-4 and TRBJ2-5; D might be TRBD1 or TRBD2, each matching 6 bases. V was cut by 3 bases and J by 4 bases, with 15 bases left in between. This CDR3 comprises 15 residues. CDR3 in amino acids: CASSFAGGQAETQYF. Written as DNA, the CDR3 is TGTGCCAGCAGTTTTGCTGGGGGGCAGGCAGAGACCCAGTACTTC.

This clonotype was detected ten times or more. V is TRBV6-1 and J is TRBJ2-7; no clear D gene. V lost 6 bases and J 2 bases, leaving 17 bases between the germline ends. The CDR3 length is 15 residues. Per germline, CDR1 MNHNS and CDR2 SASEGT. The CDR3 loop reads CASSPEWEGTYEQYF. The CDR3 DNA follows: TGTGCCAGCAGCCCCGAGTGGGAAGGCACCTACGAGCAGTACTTC.

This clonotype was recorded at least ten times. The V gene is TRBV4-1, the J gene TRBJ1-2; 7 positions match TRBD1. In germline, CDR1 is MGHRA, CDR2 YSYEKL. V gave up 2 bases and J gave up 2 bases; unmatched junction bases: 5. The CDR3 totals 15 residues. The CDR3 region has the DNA TGCGCCAGCAGCCAACCTACGACAGGGAACTATGGCTACACCTTC. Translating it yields CASSQPTTGNYGYTF.

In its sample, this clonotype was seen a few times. The CDR3 DNA reads as TGTGCCAGCAGCTTATCGGCAGGAAGGAGCACAGATACGCAGTATTTT. This translates into CASSLSAGRSTDTQYF. This chain connects TRBV5-4 to TRBJ2-3; D gene ambiguous. Germline assignment: CDR1 SGHNT and CDR2 YYREEE (reference sequence). V was pared by 2 bases and J by 0 bases, with 13 bases between. The CDR3 runs to 16 residues.

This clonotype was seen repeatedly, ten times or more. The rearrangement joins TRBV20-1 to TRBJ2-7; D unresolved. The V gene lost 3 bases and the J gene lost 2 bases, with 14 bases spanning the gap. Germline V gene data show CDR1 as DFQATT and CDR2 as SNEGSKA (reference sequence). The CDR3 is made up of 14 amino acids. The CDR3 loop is CSASTPFAPYEQYF. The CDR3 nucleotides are TGCAGTGCTAGTACGCCGTTCGCCCCCTACGAGCAGTACTTC.

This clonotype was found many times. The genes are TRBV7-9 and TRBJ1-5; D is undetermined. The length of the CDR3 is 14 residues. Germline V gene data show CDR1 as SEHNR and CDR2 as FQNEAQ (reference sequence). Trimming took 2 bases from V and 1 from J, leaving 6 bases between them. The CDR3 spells CASSLSSSNQPQHF. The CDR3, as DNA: TGTGCCAGCAGCTTAAGTTCCAGCAATCAGCCCCAGCATTTT.

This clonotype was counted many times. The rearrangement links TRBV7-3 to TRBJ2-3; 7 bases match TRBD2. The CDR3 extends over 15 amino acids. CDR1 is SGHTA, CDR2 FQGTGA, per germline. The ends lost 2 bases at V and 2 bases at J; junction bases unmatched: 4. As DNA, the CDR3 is TGTGCCAGCAGCTTAGTGGCGGGAGTCACAGATACGCAGTATTTT. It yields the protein CASSLVAGVTDTQYF. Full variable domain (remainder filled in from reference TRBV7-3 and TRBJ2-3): GAGVSQTPSNKVTEKGKYVELRCDPISGHTALYWYRQSLGQGPEFLIYFQGTGAADDSGLPNDRFFAVRPEGSVSTLKIQRTERGDSAVYLCASSLVAGVTDTQYFGPGTRLTVL.

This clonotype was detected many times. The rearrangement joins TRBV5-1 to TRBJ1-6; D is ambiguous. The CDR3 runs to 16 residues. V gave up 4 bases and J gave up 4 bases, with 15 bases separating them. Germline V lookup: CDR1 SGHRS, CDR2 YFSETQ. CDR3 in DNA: TGCGCCAGCAGCATCCGACAAAGTACATATAATTCACCCCTCCACTTT. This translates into CASSIRQSTYNSPLHF.

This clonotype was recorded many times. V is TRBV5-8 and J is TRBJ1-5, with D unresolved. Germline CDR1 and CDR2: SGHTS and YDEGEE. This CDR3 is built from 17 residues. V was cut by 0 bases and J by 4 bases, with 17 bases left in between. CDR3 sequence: CASSLAPGPGYNQPQHF. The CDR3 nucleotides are TGTGCCAGCAGCTTGGCCCCTGGGCCGGGCTATAATCAGCCCCAGCATTTT. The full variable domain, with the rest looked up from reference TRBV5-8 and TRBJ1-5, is EAGVTQSPTHLIKTRGQQATLRCSPISGHTSVYWYQQALGLGLQFLLWYDEGEERNRGNFPPRFSGRQFPNYSSELNVNALELEDSALYLCASSLAPGPGYNQPQHFGDGTRLSIL.

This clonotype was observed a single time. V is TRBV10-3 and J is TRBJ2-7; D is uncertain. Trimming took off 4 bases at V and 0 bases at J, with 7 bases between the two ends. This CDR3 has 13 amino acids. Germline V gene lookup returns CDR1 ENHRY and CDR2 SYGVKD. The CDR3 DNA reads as TGTGCCATCAGTGGATACAACTCCTACGAGCAGTACTTC. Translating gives CAISGYNSYEQYF.

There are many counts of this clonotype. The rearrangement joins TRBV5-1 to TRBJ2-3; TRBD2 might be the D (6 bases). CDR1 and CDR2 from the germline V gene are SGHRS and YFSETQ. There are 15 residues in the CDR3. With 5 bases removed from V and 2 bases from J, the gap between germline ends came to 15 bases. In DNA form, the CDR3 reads TGCGCCAGCAGAGATTCCGGGAGAGACACAGATACGCAGTATTTT. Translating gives CASRDSGRDTDTQYF.

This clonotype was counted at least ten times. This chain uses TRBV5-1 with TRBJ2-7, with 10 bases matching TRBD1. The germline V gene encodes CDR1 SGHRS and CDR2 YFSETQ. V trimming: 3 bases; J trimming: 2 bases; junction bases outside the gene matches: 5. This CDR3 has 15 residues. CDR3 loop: CASSSRTGGAYEQYF. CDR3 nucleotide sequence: TGCGCCAGCAGCTCAAGGACAGGGGGAGCCTACGAGCAGTACTTC.

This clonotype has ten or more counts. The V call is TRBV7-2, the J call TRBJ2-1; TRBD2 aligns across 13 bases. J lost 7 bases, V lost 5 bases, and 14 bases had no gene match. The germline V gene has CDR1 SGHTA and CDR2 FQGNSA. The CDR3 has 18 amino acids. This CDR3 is CASSAGLAGANRRNEQFF. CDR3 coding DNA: TGTGCCAGCAGCGCCGGACTAGCGGGAGCGAACCGTCGAAATGAGCAGTTCTTC.

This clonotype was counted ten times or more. For the CDR3, the DNA is TGCAGTGCTAGAGGTTGGACCATCCAGGGGGAAGGGAATCAGCCCCAGCATTTT. Translation gives CSARGWTIQGEGNQPQHF. The chain joins TRBV20-1 to TRBJ1-5; 7 bases are shared with TRBD1. There are 18 residues in the CDR3. The V gene's germline CDR1 is DFQATT and CDR2 SNEGSKA (reference sequence). The J segment lost 4 bases and the V segment lost 1 base, leaving 16 bases of the junction unmatched.

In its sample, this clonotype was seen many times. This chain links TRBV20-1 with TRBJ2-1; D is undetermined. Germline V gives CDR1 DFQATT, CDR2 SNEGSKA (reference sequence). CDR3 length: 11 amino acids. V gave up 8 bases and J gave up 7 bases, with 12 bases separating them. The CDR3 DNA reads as TGCAGTCCAAGTCAAAGAAATGAGCAGTTCTTC. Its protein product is CSPSQRNEQFF.

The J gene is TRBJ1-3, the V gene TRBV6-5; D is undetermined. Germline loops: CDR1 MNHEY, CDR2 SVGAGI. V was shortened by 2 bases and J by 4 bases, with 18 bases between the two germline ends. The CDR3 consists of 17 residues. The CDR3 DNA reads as TGTGCCAGCAGTTACCCGGGTGTTACGTTTCAAGGAAACACCATATATTTT. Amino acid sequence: CASSYPGVTFQGNTIYF.

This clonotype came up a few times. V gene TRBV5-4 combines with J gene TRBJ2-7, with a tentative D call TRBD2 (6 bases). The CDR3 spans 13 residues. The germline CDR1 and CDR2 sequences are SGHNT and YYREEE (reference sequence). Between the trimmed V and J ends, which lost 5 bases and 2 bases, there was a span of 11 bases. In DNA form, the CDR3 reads TGTGCCAGCAGGGCCTGGGGGGCCTACGAGCAGTACTTC. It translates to CASRAWGAYEQYF.

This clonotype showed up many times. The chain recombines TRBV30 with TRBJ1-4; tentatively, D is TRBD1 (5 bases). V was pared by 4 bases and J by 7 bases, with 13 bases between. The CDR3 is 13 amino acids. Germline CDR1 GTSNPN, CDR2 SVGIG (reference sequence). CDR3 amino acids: CAWNRVGGEKLFF. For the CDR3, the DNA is TGTGCCTGGAATCGGGTTGGGGGTGAAAAACTGTTTTTT.

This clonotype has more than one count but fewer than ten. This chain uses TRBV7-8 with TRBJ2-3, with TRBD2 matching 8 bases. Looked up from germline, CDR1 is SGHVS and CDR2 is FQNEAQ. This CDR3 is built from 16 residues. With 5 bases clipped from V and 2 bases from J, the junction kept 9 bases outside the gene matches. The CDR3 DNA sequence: TGTGCCAGCAGCCCAACCGGGACTAGAATCACAGATACGCAGTATTTT. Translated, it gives CASSPTGTRITDTQYF. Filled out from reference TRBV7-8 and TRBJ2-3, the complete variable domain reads GAGVSQSPRYKVAKRGQDVALRCDPISGHVSLFWYQQALGQGPEFLTYFQNEAQLDKSGLPSDRFFAERPEGSVSTLKIQRTQQEDSAVYLCASSPTGTRITDTQYFGPGTRLTVL.

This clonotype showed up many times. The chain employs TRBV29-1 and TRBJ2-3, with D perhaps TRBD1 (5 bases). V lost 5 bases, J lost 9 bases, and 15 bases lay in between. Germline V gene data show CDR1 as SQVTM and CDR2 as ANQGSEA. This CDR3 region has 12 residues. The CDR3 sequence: CSVPDLGETQYF. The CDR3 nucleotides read TGCAGCGTTCCAGATTTAGGGGAAACGCAGTATTTT.

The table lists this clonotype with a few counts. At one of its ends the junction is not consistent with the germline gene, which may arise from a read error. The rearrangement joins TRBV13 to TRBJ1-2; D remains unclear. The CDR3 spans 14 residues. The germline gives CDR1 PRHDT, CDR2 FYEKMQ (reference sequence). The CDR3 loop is CASSLDETTHELAF. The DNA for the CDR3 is TGTGCCAGCAGCTTAGACGAGACAACCCACGAGCTCGCCTTC.

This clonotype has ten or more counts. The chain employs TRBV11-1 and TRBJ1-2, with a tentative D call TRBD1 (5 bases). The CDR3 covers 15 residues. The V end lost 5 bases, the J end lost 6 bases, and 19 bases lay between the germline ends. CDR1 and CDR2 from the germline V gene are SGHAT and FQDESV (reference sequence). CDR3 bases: TGTGCCAGCAGCAGAGAAATACAGGACTCCAATGGCTACACCTTC. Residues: CASSREIQDSNGYTF.

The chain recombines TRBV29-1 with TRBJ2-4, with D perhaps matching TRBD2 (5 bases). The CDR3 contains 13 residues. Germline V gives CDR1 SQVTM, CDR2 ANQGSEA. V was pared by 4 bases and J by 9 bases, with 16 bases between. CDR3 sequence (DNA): TGCAGCGTTGCCGACGCGGGTCCGGCCATTCAGTACTTC. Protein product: CSVADAGPAIQYF. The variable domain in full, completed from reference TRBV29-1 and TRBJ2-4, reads SAVISQKPSRDICQRGTSLTIQCQVDSQVTMMFWYRQQPGQSLTLIATANQGSEATYESGFVIDKFPISRPNLTFSTLTVSNMSPEDSSIYLCSVADAGPAIQYFGAGTRLSVL.

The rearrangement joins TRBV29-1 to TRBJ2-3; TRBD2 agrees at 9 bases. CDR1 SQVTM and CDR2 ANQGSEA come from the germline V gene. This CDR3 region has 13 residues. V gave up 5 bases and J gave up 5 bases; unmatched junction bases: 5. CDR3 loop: CSVRTSVGDTQYF. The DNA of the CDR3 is TGCAGCGTTAGGACTAGCGTTGGAGATACGCAGTATTTT.

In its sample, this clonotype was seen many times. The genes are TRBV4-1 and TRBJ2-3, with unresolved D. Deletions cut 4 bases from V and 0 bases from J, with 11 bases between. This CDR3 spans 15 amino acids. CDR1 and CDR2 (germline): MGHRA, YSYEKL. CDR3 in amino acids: CASSPTGHSTDTQYF. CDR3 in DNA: TGCGCCAGCAGCCCGACTGGGCACAGCACAGATACGCAGTATTTT.

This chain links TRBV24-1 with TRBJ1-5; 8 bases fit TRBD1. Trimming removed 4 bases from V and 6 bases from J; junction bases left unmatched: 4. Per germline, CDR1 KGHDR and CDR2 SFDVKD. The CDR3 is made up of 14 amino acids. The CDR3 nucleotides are TGTGCCACCAGTGAACCAGGGGGCGGTCAGCCCCAGCATTTT. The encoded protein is CATSEPGGGQPQHF.